The rows below give T cell receptor beta chains drawn from one sample of a study of T cell repertoires in cytomegalovirus infection. TCRdb analysed the reads with MiXCR anew, one entry per CDR3 protein. The sample lists 200,000 to 300,000 distinct CDR3 sequences; approximately 14% were seen once. Sequenced input: PBMCs. These receptor sequences come from a human donor in good health (CMV status not recorded). Some clones in this sample may be carry-over from other donors' samples. CDR3s include the opening cysteine and the closing phenylalanine or tryptophan. The D gene is left open where the match is weak. Where a row states a size, it is once, few, many or the class of an expanded clone; other rows omit it.

abundance	d_gene	j_gene	v_gene	CDR3aa	CDR3nt
many	.	TRBJ2-1	TRBV28	CASNPKSSYNEQFF	TGTGCCAGCAATCCGAAGAGCTCCTACAATGAGCAGTTCTTC
many	.	TRBJ1-5	TRBV6-2/TRBV6-3	CASSKTWDQPQHF	TGTGCCAGCAGTAAGACATGGGATCAGCCCCAGCATTTT
.	TRBD1	TRBJ1-2	TRBV2	CASKRDRDYGYTF	TGTGCCAGCAAGAGGGACAGAGACTATGGCTACACCTTC
few	.	TRBJ1-1	TRBV15	CATTPEFMNTEAFF	TGTGCCACCACCCCGGAGTTCATGAACACTGAAGCTTTCTTT
many	TRBD1	TRBJ2-5	TRBV7-2	CASSLGTGYGEETQYF	TGTGCCAGCAGCTTGGGGACAGGGTATGGGGAAGAGACCCAGTACTTC
many	TRBD2	TRBJ2-3	TRBV7-9	CASSPKMGLRTDTQYF	TGTGCCAGCAGCCCCAAGATGGGACTACGCACAGATACGCAGTATTTT
.	.	TRBJ1-2	TRBV10-2	CASTGAGSEGGYTF	TGCGCCAGCACTGGCGCGGGATCAGAGGGTGGCTACACCTTC
.	TRBD1	TRBJ1-2	TRBV7-3	CASSFSGDRVLNYGYTF	TGTGCCAGCAGCTTCAGCGGGGACAGGGTCTTAAACTATGGCTACACCTTC
few	.	TRBJ1-1	TRBV15	CATSRDGLRGTEAFF	TGTGCCACCAGCAGAGATGGGCTGAGGGGTACTGAAGCTTTCTTT
many	.	TRBJ2-5	TRBV7-8	CASSSGEQETQYF	TGTGCCAGCAGCTCGGGGGAGCAAGAGACCCAGTACTTC
.	.	TRBJ1-1	TRBV4-1	CASSHHGRDTEAFF	TGCGCCAGCAGCCACCACGGACGGGACACTGAAGCTTTCTTT
.	TRBD1	TRBJ1-1	TRBV18	CASSGTGSTEAFF	TGTGCCAGCTCAGGGACAGGGTCCACTGAAGCTTTCTTT
.	.	TRBJ1-4	TRBV18	CASSKGHEKLFF	TGTGCCAGCTCAAAAGGGCATGAAAAACTGTTTTTT
many	.	TRBJ2-3	TRBV7-2	CASSLVLTDTQYF	TGTGCCAGCAGCTTAGTTTTGACAGATACGCAGTATTTT
.	.	TRBJ1-1	TRBV5-1	CASSLEAIGNTEAFF	TGCGCCAGCAGCTTGGAGGCGATCGGGAACACTGAAGCTTTCTTT
many	.	TRBJ1-2	TRBV7-8	CASSLVVTGPPGYTF	TGTGCCAGCAGCTTAGTTGTAACCGGCCCTCCCGGCTACACCTTC
many	.	TRBJ1-1	TRBV12-3/TRBV12-4	CASSLGNRRNTEAFF	TGTGCCAGCAGTTTAGGTAACAGGAGGAACACTGAAGCTTTCTTT
many	TRBD1	TRBJ1-3	TRBV7-4	CASRNRDSSGNTIYF	TGTGCCAGCAGGAACAGGGACAGCTCTGGAAACACCATATATTTT
.	.	TRBJ2-3	TRBV7-9	CASSPRQVTDTQYF	TGTGCCAGCAGCCCCCGACAGGTAACAGATACGCAGTATTTT
.	.	TRBJ1-1	TRBV7-9	CASLSSAFF	TGTGCCAGTCTTAGTTCAGCTTTCTTT
.	.	TRBJ1-1	TRBV5-7	CASRPTLPVFF	TGTGCCAGCAGGCCCACTCTACCGGTCTTCTTT
many	TRBD1	TRBJ1-2	TRBV7-3	CASSLTGTGSNYGYTF	TGTGCCAGCAGCTTAACTGGGACAGGTTCTAACTATGGCTACACCTTC
.	.	TRBJ1-1	TRBV20-1	CSARDPPISEAFF	TGCAGTGCTAGAGATCCCCCAATAAGTGAAGCTTTCTTT
many	.	TRBJ2-2	TRBV10-3	CAIRTVNTGELFF	TGTGCCATCAGAACGGTGAACACCGGGGAGCTGTTTTTT
few	.	TRBJ1-1	TRBV18	CASSAGTLDEAFF	TGTGCCAGCTCAGCAGGGACACTGGATGAAGCTTTCTTT
.	.	TRBJ1-5	TRBV19	CATQGLTQPQHF	TGTGCCACCCAGGGGTTGACTCAGCCCCAGCATTTT
.	TRBD2	TRBJ2-7	TRBV12-3/TRBV12-4	CASHPGGGFSEQYF	TGTGCCAGCCATCCCGGGGGGGGGTTTAGCGAGCAGTACTTC
.	TRBD1	TRBJ2-7	TRBV29-1	CSGGQGYEQYF	TGCAGCGGGGGACAGGGGTACGAGCAGTACTTC
many	.	TRBJ2-7	TRBV5-1	CASSSTGDGTGEQYF	TGCGCCAGCAGCTCGACTGGGGACGGTACAGGCGAGCAGTACTTC
.	TRBD1	TRBJ2-3	TRBV29-1	CSVIQGAKDTQYF	TGCAGCGTGATACAGGGGGCGAAAGATACGCAGTATTTT
few	TRBD2	TRBJ2-3	TRBV11-2	CASSYLFTSGSSADTQYF	TGTGCCAGCAGCTATTTATTCACTAGCGGGAGTTCAGCAGATACGCAGTATTTT
many	.	TRBJ2-5	TRBV20-1	CSAPGGEQETQYF	TGCAGTGCTCCAGGGGGGGAGCAAGAGACCCAGTACTTC
few	TRBD2	TRBJ2-3	TRBV20-1	CSAQNLRRGGRASGADTQYF	TGCAGTGCTCAAAACCTTCGTAGGGGCGGGAGGGCCTCCGGGGCAGATACGCAGTATTTT
many	.	TRBJ1-3	TRBV7-2	CASRIRSGNTIYF	TGTGCCAGCAGAATTAGGTCTGGAAACACCATATATTTT
few	TRBD2	TRBJ2-3	TRBV4-2	CASSPLLLTSVGTQYF	TGTGCCAGCAGCCCTCTTCTTTTGACTAGCGTCGGTACGCAGTATTTT
.	.	TRBJ1-5	TRBV7-6	CASSPGGTQPQHF	TGTGCCAGCAGCCCGGGAGGGACTCAGCCCCAGCATTTT
.	TRBD2	TRBJ2-7	TRBV29-1	CSVTGLAGVTYEQYF	TGCAGCGTTACTGGACTAGCGGGAGTGACCTACGAGCAGTACTTC
few	.	TRBJ1-5	TRBV20-1	CSADGASLKQPQHF	TGCAGTGCGGATGGGGCTTCACTGAAACAGCCCCAGCATTTT
few	TRBD1	TRBJ2-7	TRBV29-1	CSVETGGYEQYF	TGCAGCGTAGAAACAGGGGGCTACGAGCAGTACTTC
.	TRBD2	TRBJ2-2	TRBV5-1	CASSLGLAGLIGELFF	TGCGCCAGCAGCTTAGGACTAGCGGGACTAATCGGGGAGCTGTTTTTT
few	TRBD2	TRBJ2-7	TRBV20-1	CSARPMGQGGLAGYYEQYF	TGCAGTGCTAGACCTATGGGACAGGGGGGACTAGCGGGATACTACGAGCAGTACTTC
.	.	TRBJ1-2	TRBV5-1	CASSPTKGGNYGYTF	TGCGCCAGCAGCCCGACAAAAGGGGGTAACTATGGCTACACCTTC
many	TRBD1	TRBJ2-5	TRBV24-1	CATSDRSGTGGLETQYF	TGTGCCACCAGTGATCGGAGCGGGACAGGGGGCTTGGAGACCCAGTACTTC
many	TRBD1	TRBJ1-6	TRBV12-3/TRBV12-4	CASSLTGEGNSPLHF	TGTGCCAGCAGCCTCACAGGGGAAGGTAATTCACCCCTCCACTTT
many	TRBD2	TRBJ2-1	TRBV7-8	CASSLRPAGGFYNEQFF	TGTGCCAGCAGCTTAAGGCCGGCGGGGGGGTTCTACAATGAGCAGTTCTTC
few	.	TRBJ2-7	TRBV27	CASTSRGKKSYEQYF	TGTGCCAGCACCTCTAGGGGCAAGAAAAGTTACGAGCAGTACTTC
many	TRBD2	TRBJ2-1	TRBV24-1	CATSDFTAGGNEQFF	TGTGCCACCAGTGATTTTACAGCGGGAGGAAATGAGCAGTTCTTC
few	.	TRBJ2-6	TRBV19	CASTRAGSGANVLTF	TGTGCCAGTACCAGGGCAGGCTCTGGGGCCAACGTCCTGACTTTC
many	.	TRBJ2-2	TRBV29-1	CSVGGVQGRGGELFF	TGCAGCGTTGGTGGAGTGCAGGGAAGGGGCGGGGAGCTGTTTTTT
.	TRBD1	TRBJ2-6	TRBV29-1	CSVFTGVSGANVLTF	TGCAGCGTCTTTACAGGGGTGTCTGGGGCCAACGTCCTGACTTTC
.	TRBD2	TRBJ2-1	TRBV28	CASRGGRGYNEQFF	TGTGCCAGCAGGGGCGGGAGAGGGTACAATGAGCAGTTCTTC
many	.	TRBJ1-1	TRBV30	CAWRDFHTEAFF	TGTGCCTGGAGGGATTTTCACACTGAAGCTTTCTTT
.	.	TRBJ2-2	TRBV7-2	CASSWSLTGELFF	TGTGCCAGCAGCTGGAGCCTGACCGGGGAGCTGTTTTTT
many	.	TRBJ1-4	TRBV7-9	CASSTRGSNEKLFF	TGTGCCAGCAGCACTCGTGGGAGTAATGAAAAACTGTTTTTT
.	.	TRBJ2-4	TRBV15	CATRMTGLLAKNIQYF	TGTGCCACCAGGATGACAGGTCTACTAGCCAAAAACATTCAGTACTTC
.	.	TRBJ1-1	TRBV20-1	CSASGGVNTEAFF	TGCAGTGCTAGCGGAGGGGTAAACACTGAAGCTTTCTTT
many	TRBD2	TRBJ2-7	TRBV28	CASVRRSGGSYEQYF	TGTGCCAGCGTGCGCCGTTCGGGGGGCTCCTACGAGCAGTACTTC
.	.	TRBJ2-2	TRBV5-6	CASSLEPRGTGELFF	TGTGCCAGCAGCTTGGAACCCCGGGGCACCGGGGAGCTGTTTTTT
.	TRBD2	TRBJ2-1	TRBV12-3/TRBV12-4	CASSLRLAGGPDEQFF	TGTGCCAGCAGTTTAAGGCTAGCGGGGGGGCCCGATGAGCAGTTCTTC
few	TRBD2	TRBJ2-4	TRBV20-1	CSAAPRTSGSHIQYF	TGCAGTGCTGCCCCTCGGACTAGCGGGAGTCACATTCAGTACTTC